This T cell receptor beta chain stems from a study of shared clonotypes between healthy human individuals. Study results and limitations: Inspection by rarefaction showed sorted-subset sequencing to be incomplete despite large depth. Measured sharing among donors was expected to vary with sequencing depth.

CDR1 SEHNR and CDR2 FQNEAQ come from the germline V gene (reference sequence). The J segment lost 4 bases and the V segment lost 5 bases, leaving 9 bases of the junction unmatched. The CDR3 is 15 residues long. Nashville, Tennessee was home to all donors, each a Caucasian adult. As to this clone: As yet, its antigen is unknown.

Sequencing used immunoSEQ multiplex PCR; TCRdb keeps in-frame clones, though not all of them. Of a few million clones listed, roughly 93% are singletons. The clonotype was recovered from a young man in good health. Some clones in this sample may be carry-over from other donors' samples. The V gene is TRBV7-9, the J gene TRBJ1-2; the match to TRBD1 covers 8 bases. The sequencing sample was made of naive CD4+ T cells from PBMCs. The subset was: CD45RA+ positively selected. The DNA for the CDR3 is TGTGCCAGCAGCCCAGTCTACAGGGGGACCTATGGCTACACCTTC. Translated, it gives CASSPVYRGTYGYTF.